This T cell receptor (beta chain) emerged from a study of blood T cell repertoires in COVID-19. Study in general: The cDNA or gDNA used as material had been derived from T cells, B-cell-depleted T cells, or PBMCs.

Germline V lookup: CDR1 SGHNT, CDR2 YYREEE (reference sequence). The V and J ends lost 2 bases and 4 bases respectively, with 9 bases between them. The CDR3 length is 13 residues. Original processing methods: From reference gene primer amplification, estimates of nucleated cell counts were derived. Profiling relied on immunoSEQ multiplex PCR, and the TCRdb table lists in-frame clones only, not all of them. The V and J calls and clone size come from that table; D and trimming were worked out from the DNA. The data contain a few hundred thousand clones, around 87% of them singletons. This receptor was taken from a man younger than 35 with active or convalescent COVID-19. V gene TRBV5-4 combines with J gene TRBJ2-5; weak D call: TRBD2 (6 bases). The sequenced sample consisted of peripheral blood. The CDR3 protein is CASSFGGLETQYF. The DNA of the CDR3 is TGTGCCAGCAGCTTCGGGGGATTAGAGACCCAGTACTTC.